A single sample gave rise to the 31 T cell receptor beta chains below, sequenced in a study of blood T cell repertoires in COVID-19. The protocol was immunoSEQ multiplex PCR, while the TCRdb copy is restricted to in-frame clones and leaves out a portion. The data contain around 160,000 clones, 84% of them seen just once; the ten biggest clones take up about 40%. The sequencing sample was made of peripheral blood. The source of these receptors is a human donor in a cohort sampled during active COVID-19.

J is TRBJ2-7 and V is TRBV30; a weak D match, TRBD2 (7 bases). CDR1 GTSNPN and CDR2 SVGIG come from the germline V gene (reference sequence). V lost 1 base and J lost 3, with 10 bases in between. This CDR3 has 13 residues. Written as DNA, the CDR3 is TGTGCCTGGAGTGAGGGGGGGGTCTACGAGCAGTACTTC. Its translation: CAWSEGGVYEQYF. The full variable domain, in which reference TRBV30 and TRBJ2-7 provide the parts outside the CDR3, is SQTIHQWPATLVQPVGSPLSLECTVEGTSNPNLYWYRQAAGRGLQLLFYSVGIGQISSEVPQNLSASRPQDRQFILSSKKLLLSDSGFYLCAWSEGGVYEQYFGPGTRLTVT.

This chain uses TRBV7-2 with TRBJ1-2, with D perhaps TRBD1 (6 bases). Germline V lookup: CDR1 SGHTA, CDR2 FQGNSA. V lost 5 bases, J lost 4 bases, and 17 bases lay in between. The CDR3 has 15 residues. The CDR3 sequence: CASSLGTGQGYGYTF. The CDR3 DNA reads as TGTGCCAGCAGCCTAGGTACAGGGCAGGGCTATGGCTACACCTTC. The whole variable domain, filled in from reference TRBV7-2 and TRBJ1-2, reads GAGVSQSPSNKVTEKGKDVELRCDPISGHTALYWYRQSLGQGLEFLIYFQGNSAPDKSGLPSDRFSAERTGGSVSTLTIQRTQQEDSAVYLCASSLGTGQGYGYTFGSGTRLTVV.

The J gene is TRBJ2-1, the V gene TRBV4-1; no definite D call. CDR3 length: 15 amino acids. V dropped 1 base and J dropped 8 bases, with 15 bases sitting between them. The germline V gene encodes CDR1 MGHRA and CDR2 YSYEKL. CDR3 protein: CASSQGMFVLDEQFF. As DNA, the CDR3 is TGCGCCAGCAGCCAAGGGATGTTCGTCCTAGATGAGCAGTTCTTC.

The chain recombines TRBV29-1 with TRBJ2-7; D is uncertain. V was pared by 5 bases and J by 1 base, with 12 bases between. Germline lookup yields CDR1 SQVTM and CDR2 ANQGSEA. CDR3 length: 13 amino acids. CDR3 amino acids: CSVRSLYSYEQYF. The CDR3 DNA sequence: TGCAGCGTTCGTAGTTTGTATTCCTACGAGCAGTACTTC.

This clone occurred once. The CDR3 DNA follows: TGTGCCAGTAGTACAGCAGGGATTGGCTATGGCTACACCTTC. It yields the protein CASSTAGIGYGYTF. The chain employs TRBV19 and TRBJ1-2; a possible D gene is TRBD1 (5 bases). The germline V and J ends were trimmed by 4 bases and 4 bases, with 13 bases remaining between them. The CDR3 consists of 14 residues. Germline lookup yields CDR1 LNHDA and CDR2 SQIVND (reference sequence).

V gene TRBV2 combines with J gene TRBJ1-2; D not resolved. Germline CDR1 reads SNHLY; CDR2 reads FYNNEI. The germline V and J ends were trimmed by 7 bases and 4 bases, with 19 bases remaining between them. The CDR3 spans 15 residues. The CDR3 nucleotides are TGTGCCAGCAAAGGGCCGGACTCCCCTCGCTATGGCTACACCTTC. It is translated as CASKGPDSPRYGYTF.

This chain joins TRBV27 and TRBJ2-5; TRBD2 agrees at 7 bases. Per the germline V gene, CDR1 is MNHEY and CDR2 is SMNVEV (reference sequence). V shed 3 bases, J shed 5 bases, and the junction held 9 bases outside the gene matches. This CDR3 is 15 amino acids long. This CDR3 reads CASSFWAREGETQYF. The CDR3, as DNA: TGTGCCAGCAGTTTCTGGGCTAGGGAGGGGGAGACCCAGTACTTC.

The V gene is TRBV5-1, the J gene TRBJ1-2; 7 nucleotides match TRBD1. The CDR3 contains 16 residues. The trim removed 2 bases at V and 8 bases at J, leaving 15 bases unmatched. CDR1 and CDR2 from the germline V gene are SGHRS and YFSETQ. CDR3 bases: TGCGCCAGCAGCTTATGGGCTCGGGACAGCAGGGAGGGCTACACCTTC. Translated: CASSLWARDSREGYTF.

This chain links TRBV5-4 with TRBJ1-1; D remains ambiguous. V was cut by 1 base and J by 2 bases, with 9 bases left in between. There are 14 residues in the CDR3. Germline V gene data show CDR1 as SGHNT and CDR2 as YYREEE (reference sequence). The CDR3, as DNA: TGTGCCAGCAGCTTGTCACAGCTCAACACTGAAGCTTTCTTT. Translating it yields CASSLSQLNTEAFF.

The chain links TRBV6-6 to TRBJ2-7, with D possibly matching TRBD1 (6 bases). The CDR3 loop spans 12 amino acids. V gave up 6 bases and J gave up 7 bases, with 13 bases separating them. CDR1 is MNHNY, CDR2 SVGAGI, per germline (reference sequence). The CDR3 is CASSPTGWEQYF. The CDR3 region has the DNA TGTGCCAGCAGCCCCACAGGGTGGGAGCAGTACTTC.

The J gene is TRBJ2-7, the V gene TRBV30; no reliable D call. Trimming cost V 1 base and J 2 bases, with 12 bases left between them. The length of the CDR3 is 14 residues. Germline V CDR1 and CDR2: GTSNPN, SVGIG (reference sequence). CDR3 amino acids: CAWSAGLAPYEQYF. Written as DNA, the CDR3 is TGTGCCTGGAGTGCTGGCCTTGCTCCCTACGAGCAGTACTTC.

The chain uses TRBV15 and TRBJ2-7; tentatively, D is TRBD2 (5 bases). Per the germline V gene, CDR1 is LNHNV and CDR2 is YYDKDF (reference sequence). V lost 0 bases to trimming and J lost 1 base, with 10 bases between them. The length of the CDR3 is 15 residues. The DNA for the CDR3 is TGTGCCACCAGCAGAGAGGGGAGCGTTTCCTACGAGCAGTACTTC. Amino acid sequence: CATSREGSVSYEQYF.

This clone came up once. This chain connects TRBV18 to TRBJ1-1; a weak D match, TRBD1 (6 bases). V was trimmed by 2 bases and J by 2 bases, leaving 9 bases between them. Germline CDR1 is KGHSH and CDR2 is LQKENI. The length of the CDR3 is 14 residues. CDR3 protein: CASSPNRDNTEAFF. The CDR3 bases are TGTGCCAGCTCACCAAACAGGGATAACACTGAAGCTTTCTTT.

J is TRBJ2-1 and V is TRBV11-3; 9 positions agree with TRBD1. CDR3 length equals 15 residues. The trim removed 5 bases at V and 2 bases at J, leaving 4 bases unmatched. CDR1 and CDR2 (germline): SGHNT, YENEEA. The DNA for the CDR3 is TGTGCCAGCAGCCGGGGACAGGGACCCTACAATGAGCAGTTCTTC. It encodes CASSRGQGPYNEQFF.

Note on this clone: The junction and the germline gene differ at one end; a read error may be behind it. The chain links TRBV28 to TRBJ2-7, with D possibly being TRBD1 (6 bases). This CDR3 has 11 residues. The germline gives CDR1 MDHEN, CDR2 SYDVKM. In nucleotides, the CDR3 is TGTGCCAGCAGGCAGCGACAGGCTGGCTTCTTC. Protein product: CASRQRQAGFF.

The rearrangement links TRBV3-1 (or the pseudogene TRBV3-2) to TRBJ2-7; TRBD1 matches 12 bases. V shed 2 bases, J shed 4 bases, and the junction held 15 bases outside the gene matches. This CDR3 is 19 amino acids long. CDR1 is LGHDT, CDR2 YNNKEL, per germline (reference sequence). The CDR3 is CASSQRDRGRYSRRYEQYF. CDR3 DNA sequence: TGTGCCAGCAGCCAAAGGGACAGGGGGCGATATAGCCGTCGGTACGAGCAGTACTTC.

The chain links TRBV5-1 to TRBJ1-1; TRBD1 might be the D (6 bases). Germline CDR1 is SGHRS and CDR2 is YFSETQ. The CDR3 contains 13 residues. V was trimmed by 4 bases and J by 1 base, leaving 8 bases between them. The CDR3 sequence is CASSMGQNTEAFF. CDR3 bases: TGCGCCAGCAGCATGGGACAGAACACTGAAGCTTTCTTT. Full variable domain (outside the CDR3, taken from reference TRBV5-1 and TRBJ1-1): KAGVTQTPRYLIKTRGQQVTLSCSPISGHRSVSWYQQTPGQGLQFLFEYFSETQRNKGNFPGRFSGRQFSNSRSEMNVSTLELGDSALYLCASSMGQNTEAFFGQGTRLTVV.

This clone was counted a single time. The rearrangement joins TRBV29-1 to TRBJ2-7; 8 nucleotides line up with TRBD1. CDR3 length: 12 amino acids. From germline, CDR1 is SQVTM and CDR2 ANQGSEA. With 6 bases clipped from V and 2 bases from J, the junction kept 3 bases outside the gene matches. The DNA of the CDR3 is TGCAGCGTACGGACAGGGCCCTACGAGCAGTACTTC. Its translation: CSVRTGPYEQYF.

This chain joins TRBV30 and TRBJ2-3; 7 nucleotides line up with TRBD1. Trimming removed 3 bases from V and 4 bases from J; junction bases left unmatched: 4. The CDR3 sequence is 13 residues long. CDR1 and CDR2 (germline): GTSNPN, SVGIG (reference sequence). The CDR3 nucleotides read TGTGCCTGGAGGGGACAGTTCCCAGATACGCAGTATTTT. Protein product: CAWRGQFPDTQYF.

The chain joins TRBV28 to TRBJ1-1, with D possibly being TRBD1 (5 bases). CDR3 length: 11 amino acids. Trimming took off 8 bases at V and 11 bases at J, with 15 bases between the two ends. CDR1 is MDHEN, CDR2 SYDVKM, per germline. The CDR3 DNA reads as TGTGCCAGCTATTTCATGGGGGGGGCTTTCTTT. This sequence encodes CASYFMGGAFF.

The chain employs TRBV9 and TRBJ2-3, with D unclear. V shed 2 bases and J shed 1 base, with 11 bases lying between them. The CDR3 length is 15 residues. Per germline, CDR1 SGDLS and CDR2 YYNGEE. The CDR3 reads CASSVRSSGTDTQYF. CDR3 in DNA: TGTGCCAGCAGCGTGAGGTCCTCAGGCACAGATACGCAGTATTTT.

This clone was observed a single time. The chain uses TRBV9 and TRBJ1-6, with D maybe TRBD1 (5 bases). The CDR3 length is 15 residues. V lost 0 bases, J lost 7 bases, and 11 bases lay in between. Germline V gene data show CDR1 as SGDLS and CDR2 as YYNGEE. The CDR3, as DNA: TGTGCCAGCAGCGTAGGGGGGGACCTGAATTCACCCCTCCACTTT. Translated: CASSVGGDLNSPLHF.

The J gene is TRBJ1-1, the V gene TRBV4-1, with 7 bases identical to TRBD1. Trimming at V came to 0 bases and at J to 0 bases, leaving 4 bases not matched to a gene. This CDR3 contains 16 residues. Germline lookup yields CDR1 MGHRA and CDR2 YSYEKL. CDR3 in DNA: TGCGCCAGCAGCCAAGATCAGGACAGGATGAACACTGAAGCTTTCTTT. Translated: CASSQDQDRMNTEAFF.

This clone was observed a handful of times. This chain joins TRBV20-1 and TRBJ1-1; the D is unclear. The CDR3 has 13 amino acids. From germline, CDR1 is DFQATT and CDR2 SNEGSKA (reference sequence). Trimming left V 3 bases short and J 2 bases short, with 10 bases between. The CDR3, as DNA: TGCAGTGCTAGTGTCCCTCTAAACACTGAAGCTTTCTTT. Its protein product is CSASVPLNTEAFF.

V usage is TRBV29-1 and J usage is TRBJ2-1; no clear D gene. The germline CDR1 and CDR2 sequences are SQVTM and ANQGSEA. The ends were cut back, 4 bases at V and 7 bases at J, with 11 bases in the middle. The CDR3 spans 12 residues. In nucleotides, the CDR3 is TGCAGCGTTGGTGGCAGGTTGAATGAGCAGTTCTTC. Amino acids: CSVGGRLNEQFF.

The V and J genes are TRBV30 and TRBJ1-3; no clear D. In germline, CDR1 is GTSNPN, CDR2 SVGIG (reference sequence). The ends were cut back, 5 bases at V and 0 bases at J, with 5 bases in the middle. The CDR3 spans 12 residues. Written as DNA, the CDR3 is TGTGCCTGGCGGGACTCTGGAAACACCATATATTTT. Translation gives CAWRDSGNTIYF.

V is TRBV30 and J is TRBJ1-3; no clear D gene. From germline, CDR1 is GTSNPN and CDR2 SVGIG (reference sequence). The CDR3 is 12 residues long. The V end was cut by 5 bases, the J end by 4 bases, with 9 bases between. Here the CDR3 reads CAWETGGNTIYF. The CDR3 DNA follows: TGTGCCTGGGAGACTGGCGGAAACACCATATATTTT.

This chain uses TRBV2 with TRBJ1-1; 7 bases are shared with TRBD1. This CDR3 has 15 amino acids. V dropped 5 bases and J dropped 1; count of bases not matched to a gene: 7. The germline V gene encodes CDR1 SNHLY and CDR2 FYNNEI. For the CDR3, the DNA is TGTGCCAGCAGTAACCGACAGGGACGGAACACTGAAGCTTTCTTT. Translating it yields CASSNRQGRNTEAFF.

The chain recombines TRBV25-1 with TRBJ1-5, with TRBD1 matching over 8 bases. CDR1 is MGHDK and CDR2 is SYGVNS in the germline V gene. V lost 5 bases and J lost 0; bases outside the gene matches: 12. The CDR3 totals 18 residues. CDR3: CASSPNRGQGASNQPQHF. Here the CDR3 DNA reads TGTGCCAGCAGTCCGAACCGGGGGCAGGGGGCTAGCAATCAGCCCCAGCATTTT.

This sequence joins TRBV7-2 and TRBJ2-5; TRBD2 is a possible D gene (5 bases). From germline, CDR1 is SGHTA and CDR2 FQGNSA. This CDR3 contains 14 residues. V was cut by 2 bases and J by 7 bases, with 14 bases left in between. The DNA of the CDR3 is TGTGCCAGCAGCTTAAACGGGCGGGCGGGGACCCAGTACTTC. It translates to CASSLNGRAGTQYF.

V and J are TRBV3-1 (or the pseudogene TRBV3-2) and TRBJ2-3; 8 bases are a match to TRBD2. Germline assignment: CDR1 LGHDT and CDR2 YNNKEL (reference sequence). V dropped 2 bases and J dropped 6; count of bases not matched to a gene: 4. There are 14 residues in the CDR3. The chain's CDR3 is CASSQQRGRDTQYF. CDR3 DNA: TGTGCCAGCAGCCAACAGCGGGGGCGGGATACGCAGTATTTT.